The 14 T cell receptor beta chains below all came from one sample that was sequenced in a study of cytomegalovirus exposure and HLA in healthy donors. 13 Jbeta primers and 60 Vbeta primers were used for the PCR. TCRdb's copy holds only in-frame clones and misses some; the assay was immunoSEQ multiplex PCR. The profile covers over 150,000 clones, with approximately 80% appearing a single time and roughly 7.5% taken by the ten largest. The sequenced material came from PBMCs. All receptors derive from a woman younger than 45 in good health and CMV-seropositive.

The V and J genes are TRBV7-9 and TRBJ1-2; D not certain. Trimming cost V 5 bases and J 7 bases, with 8 bases left between them. This CDR3 spans 11 amino acids. The germline gives CDR1 SEHNR, CDR2 FQNEAQ (reference sequence). The CDR3 DNA sequence: TGTGCCAGCAGCCGGGGTGGTGGCTACACCTTC. Translated, it gives CASSRGGGYTF. Variable domain in full (rest from reference TRBV7-9 and TRBJ1-2): DTGVSQNPRHKITKRGQNVTFRCDPISEHNRLYWYRQTLGQGPEFLTYFQNEAQLEKSRLLSDRFSAERPKGSFSTLEIQRTEQGDSAMYLCASSRGGGYTFGSGTRLTVV.

This chain joins TRBV11-2 and TRBJ2-3; TRBD2 matches 12 bases. V trimming: 3 bases; J trimming: 9 bases; junction bases outside the gene matches: 4. The CDR3 runs to 14 residues. From germline, CDR1 is SGHAT and CDR2 FQNNGV. DNA for the CDR3: TGTGCCAGCAGCTTGTTGACTAGCGGGGGAACGCAGTATTTT. It is translated as CASSLLTSGGTQYF.

This chain uses TRBV7-2 with TRBJ2-5, with D possibly being TRBD1 (6 bases). This CDR3 contains 18 residues. Germline lookup yields CDR1 SGHTA and CDR2 FQGNSA. Between the trimmed V and J ends, which lost 5 bases and 11 bases, there was a span of 33 bases. CDR3 residues: CASSPRAGAPTWGESQYF. DNA of the CDR3: TGTGCCAGCAGCCCCCGTGCAGGGGCTCCGACCTGGGGAGAGTCTCAGTACTTC.

V and J are TRBV7-3 and TRBJ2-1; 8 positions match TRBD2. From germline, CDR1 is SGHTA and CDR2 FQGTGA. This CDR3 contains 17 residues. J was trimmed by 7 bases and V by 5 bases; bases with no gene match: 16. CDR3 sequence reads: CASSPRGGGDGGNEQFF. DNA for the CDR3: TGTGCCAGCAGCCCCCGGGGGGGCGGGGACGGGGGGAATGAGCAGTTCTTC.

The rearrangement links TRBV18 to TRBJ2-2; unclear D gene. V was shortened by 2 bases and J by 4 bases, with 8 bases between the two germline ends. Germline assignment: CDR1 KGHSH and CDR2 LQKENI. This CDR3 is 14 amino acids long. The CDR3 nucleotides read TGTGCCAGCTCACCAGGAGCCTCCACCGGGGAGCTGTTTTTT. Translating it yields CASSPGASTGELFF.

The chain employs TRBV27 and TRBJ1-2, with 9 nucleotides matching TRBD1. The germline V gene has CDR1 MNHEY and CDR2 SMNVEV (reference sequence). The CDR3 is made up of 16 amino acids. V gave up 4 bases and J gave up 4 bases; unmatched junction bases: 10. The CDR3 nucleotides are TGTGCCAGCAGTTCATTTATCGCGGGACAGGGCTATGGCTACACCTTC. It translates to CASSSFIAGQGYGYTF.

The rearrangement joins TRBV19 to TRBJ1-4, with no clear D. Germline V gene lookup returns CDR1 LNHDA and CDR2 SQIVND (reference sequence). V gave up 2 bases and J gave up 7 bases, with 11 bases separating them. The CDR3 has 14 residues. CDR3 sequence: CASSIRVSGEKLFF. As DNA, the CDR3 is TGTGCCAGTAGTATAAGAGTATCCGGTGAAAAACTGTTTTTT.

This clone appeared a few times. J is TRBJ1-2 and V is TRBV29-1; D gene uncertain. The CDR3 has 13 amino acids. Trimming stripped 1 base from V and 3 bases from J, with 9 bases between. Germline V gives CDR1 SQVTM, CDR2 ANQGSEA. CDR3 DNA sequence: TGCAGCGTTGAAGGGCAGGATTACTATGGCTACACCTTC. Residues: CSVEGQDYYGYTF.

This clone was found once. The chain employs TRBV28 and TRBJ2-5; TRBD2 might be the D (6 bases). The CDR3 has 15 residues. From germline, CDR1 is MDHEN and CDR2 SYDVKM. V lost 3 bases and J lost 2, with 13 bases in between. As DNA, the CDR3 is TGTGCCAGCAGTTTGGGGGGACTCCCTCAAGAGACCCAGTACTTC. This sequence encodes CASSLGGLPQETQYF.

This chain connects TRBV7-8 to TRBJ2-5; unclear D gene. V gave up 4 bases and J gave up 10 bases, with 16 bases separating them. This CDR3 spans 13 amino acids. Germline loops: CDR1 SGHVS, CDR2 FQNEAQ. CDR3 in amino acids: CASSSLGPRVQYF. The CDR3 bases are TGTGCCAGCAGCTCATTAGGCCCCCGGGTCCAGTACTTC.

The chain couples TRBV7-2 to TRBJ2-5; tentative D call: TRBD2 (6 bases). This CDR3 is built from 15 residues. Looked up from germline, CDR1 is SGHTA and CDR2 is FQGNSA. Trimming removed 5 bases from V and 4 bases from J, with 17 bases in between. The CDR3 loop reads CASSPLTGVIETQYF. The CDR3, as DNA: TGTGCCAGCAGCCCCCTAACGGGGGTAATAGAGACCCAGTACTTC.

The genes are TRBV10-1 and TRBJ2-2, with 8 nucleotides matching TRBD2. Germline V gene sequence: CDR1 WNHNN, CDR2 SYGVQD (reference sequence). V was clipped by 9 bases and J by 1 base; unmatched bases: 10. The CDR3 covers 16 residues. CDR3 bases: TGCGCCAGACGAAACAGCGGGGGACTGAACACCGGGGAGCTGTTTTTT. The encoded protein is CARRNSGGLNTGELFF.

This clone was recorded once. The gene calls are TRBV15 and TRBJ2-7; TRBD1 matches at 7 bases. CDR1 is LNHNV and CDR2 is YYDKDF in the germline V gene (reference sequence). The CDR3 is made up of 15 amino acids. J lost 2 bases, V lost 3 bases, and 7 bases had no gene match. For the CDR3, the DNA is TGTGCCACCAGCAGTTTCAGACAGGGTACCTACGAGCAGTACTTC. This translates into CATSSFRQGTYEQYF.

This chain connects TRBV9 to TRBJ2-1, with 8 bases aligning to TRBD1. The CDR3 totals 17 residues. With 1 base clipped from V and 5 bases from J, the junction kept 11 bases outside the gene matches. CDR1 is SGDLS and CDR2 is YYNGEE in the germline V gene. Here the CDR3 DNA reads TGTGCCAGCAGCGTAAAAAGTGACAGGGGTCTCCACAATGAGCAGTTCTTC. Its protein product is CASSVKSDRGLHNEQFF.